The text below deals with one TCR beta chain. Antigen: not known. Sequencing used cDNA as its template, made by extracting RNA and reverse transcribing it. TCRdb's table, derived via immunoSEQ multiplex PCR, lists solely in-frame clones and lacks some. The data contain roughly 190,000 clones, 50% to 60% of them singletons. The CDR3 has 14 residues. The V and J ends lost 1 base and 6 bases respectively, with 10 bases between them. Germline V gives CDR1 SGHAT, CDR2 FQNNGV. These data originate in a study of CD8+ T cells in alopecia areata. About the research overall: Treated patients were scored for severity by percent of scalp affected. Broader study findings: In scalp samples, resident alphabeta T cells of normal skin are also sequenced.

The treatment was: oral pan-JAK inhibitor, 5-10 mg twice daily. Collection of lesional scalp punch biopsies and peripheral blood was performed in alopecia areata patients. The sequenced sample was CD4+ T cells sorted from blood, obtained at week 4, from a patient treated with tofacitinib. V usage is TRBV11-2 and J usage is TRBJ1-5; the D gene is possibly TRBD1 (5 bases). The receptor comes from a human donor with alopecia areata. In nucleotides, the CDR3 is TGTGCCAGCAGCTTAGGGGGGGGAACTCAGCCCCAGCATTTT. Protein sequence: CASSLGGGTQPQHF.